The clone carrying this T cell receptor beta chain was found a few times. Its antigen is undetermined. This sample is part of a study of T-cell reconstitution after alpha-beta-depleted transplantation in children. The V gene lost 5 bases and the J gene lost 8 bases, with 15 bases spanning the gap. Germline V gene data show CDR1 as SGHAT and CDR2 as FQNNGV. CDR3 length: 14 amino acids. Broader study findings: In patients about two months after transplant, alpha-beta T cells reportedly arose from several hundred expanded graft clones. Elevated TCRbeta diversity at day 60 was traced, in some patients, to surviving recipient T cells and thymic progenitors. Newly produced T cells mostly accounted for T-cell counts and diversity one year post-transplant.

The TCRbeta library incorporated unique molecular identifiers. TCRdb reanalysed the PCR reads using MiXCR and keeps one entry per CDR3 protein. The table has around 500,000 distinct CDR3 sequences, under 30% seen once; the top ten hold over 12%. This receptor was identified in a boy less than two years old who had a stem cell transplant for acute myeloid leukemia, so the T cells may come from the graft donor. The sample in question was PBMCs, mostly from graft donor cells, obtained 360 days after TCRalphabeta/CD19-depleted stem cell transplant. The V and J genes are TRBV11-2 and TRBJ1-4; the D is unclear. Here the CDR3 DNA reads TGTGCCAGCAGCCATAGCGGAAGCCGCGAAAAACTGTTTTTT. It translates to CASSHSGSREKLFF.